The entry below describes one TCR beta chain. Genomic DNA served as template for TCR beta VDJ and CDR3 profiling. TCRdb reprocessed the reads with MiXCR, giving one entry per CDR3 protein. The table includes about 200,000 distinct CDR3 sequences, about 62% detected once. This sample stems from a study of CD8+CD57+ T cells in acquired aplastic anemia. The germline V and J ends were trimmed by 2 bases and 8 bases, with 10 bases remaining between them. Germline V gives CDR1 DFQATT, CDR2 SNEGSKA (reference sequence). The CDR3 runs to 13 residues. The sequenced patients had an expansion of CD8+CD57+ cells seen by flow cytometry.

The TCR was taken from a human donor with aplastic anemia. The specimen sequenced was sorted CD4+, CD8+, or CD8+CD57+ T cells (not recorded which) from PBMCs. V gene TRBV20-1 combines with J gene TRBJ1-6; D might be TRBD1 (5 bases). CDR3 in DNA: TGCAGTGCTAGATCCAGGGACGATTCACCCCTCCACTTT. Translated: CSARSRDDSPLHF.